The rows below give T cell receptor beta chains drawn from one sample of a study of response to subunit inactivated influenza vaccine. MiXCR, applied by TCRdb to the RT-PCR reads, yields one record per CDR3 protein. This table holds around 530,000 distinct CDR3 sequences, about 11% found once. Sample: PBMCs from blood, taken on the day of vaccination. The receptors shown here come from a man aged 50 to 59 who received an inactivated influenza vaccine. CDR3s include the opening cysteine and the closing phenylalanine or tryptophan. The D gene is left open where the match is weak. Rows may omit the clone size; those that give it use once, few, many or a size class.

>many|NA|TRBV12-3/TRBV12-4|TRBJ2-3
TGTGCCAGCAGTTTTGGACCAGACGAACGCACAGATACGCAGTATTTT
CASSFGPDERTDTQYF
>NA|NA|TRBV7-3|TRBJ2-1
TGTGCCAGCAGCCGCCAAGCCGTAAGCTCCTACAATGAGCAGTTCTTC
CASSRQAVSSYNEQFF
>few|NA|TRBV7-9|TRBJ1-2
TGTGCCAGCAGCTACGGGGGCCTTGGCTACACCTTC
CASSYGGLGYTF
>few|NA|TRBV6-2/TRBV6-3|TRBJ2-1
TGTGCCAGCAGTTCCGACCCCACAGAATACAATGAGCAGTTCTTC
CASSSDPTEYNEQFF
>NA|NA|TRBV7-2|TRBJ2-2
TGTGCCAGCAGCTTAGCGAAACCGAACACCGGGGAGCTGTTTTTT
CASSLAKPNTGELFF
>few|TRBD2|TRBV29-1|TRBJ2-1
TGCAGCGTTGAGGCACTAGCGGGACCCTACAATGAGCAGTTCTTC
CSVEALAGPYNEQFF
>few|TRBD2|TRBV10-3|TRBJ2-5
TGTGCCATCAGTGAGTCGTTGGTAGCGGGGGCCCGATACCGAGAGACCCAGTACTTC
CAISESLVAGARYRETQYF
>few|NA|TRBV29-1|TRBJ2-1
TGCAGCGTTGAAGTTGCGGGGGCTATGGCGTTCTTC
CSVEVAGAMAFF
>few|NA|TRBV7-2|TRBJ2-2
TGTGCCAGCAGCCAAGAGGCAGGGATCAACACCGGGGAGCTGTTTTTT
CASSQEAGINTGELFF
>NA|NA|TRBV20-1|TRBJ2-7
TGCAGTGCTGCCGGGACACTTTCCTACGAGCAGTACTTC
CSAAGTLSYEQYF
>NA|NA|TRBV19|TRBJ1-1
TGTGCCAGTATCCAGTTGGGGGGCAGAACTGAAGCTTTCTTT
CASIQLGGRTEAFF
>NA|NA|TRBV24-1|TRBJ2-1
TGTGCCACCAGTGCTCCCTTGGGGGTTGAGCAGTTCTTC
CATSAPLGVEQFF
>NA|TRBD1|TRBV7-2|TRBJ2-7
TGTGCCAGCAGCTTAGTTGGGACAGGCTACGAGCAGTACTTC
CASSLVGTGYEQYF
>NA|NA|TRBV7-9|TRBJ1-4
TGTGCCAGCAGCCCCCGGGGTCGGGGAAACTATGAAAAACTGTTTTTT
CASSPRGRGNYEKLFF
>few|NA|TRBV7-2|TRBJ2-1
TGTGCCAGCAGCTTCCTTTCCTACAATGAGCAGTTCTTC
CASSFLSYNEQFF
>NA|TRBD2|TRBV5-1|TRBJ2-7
TGCGCCAGCAGCTTGGCGGTGTCTAGCGGGGCCTACGAGCAGTACTTC
CASSLAVSSGAYEQYF
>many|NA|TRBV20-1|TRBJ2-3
TGCAGTGCTAGAAGCAGTCAACGGGGGACAGATACGCAGTATTTT
CSARSSQRGTDTQYF
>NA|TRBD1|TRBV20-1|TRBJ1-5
TGCAGTGCTCCGCCGACAGGGGACAATCAGCCCCAGCATTTT
CSAPPTGDNQPQHF
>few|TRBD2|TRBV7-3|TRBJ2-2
TGTGCCAGCAGCCCGACTAGCGTGGGCACCGGGGAGCTGTTTTTT
CASSPTSVGTGELFF
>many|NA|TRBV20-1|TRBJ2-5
TGCAGTGCTAGAAGGGACATGTACCAAGAGACCCAGTACTTC
CSARRDMYQETQYF
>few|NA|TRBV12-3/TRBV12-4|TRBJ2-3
TGTGCCAGCAGTTTTTATAAGAACACAGATACGCAGTATTTT
CASSFYKNTDTQYF
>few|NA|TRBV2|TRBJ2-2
TGTGCCAGCACGTCGGGGCGAACCGGGGAGCTGTTTTTT
CASTSGRTGELFF